This T cell receptor beta chain derives from a study of control samples from healthy donors and cancer patients. TCRdb keeps only in-frame clones here, not all; method: immunoSEQ multiplex PCR. The sample lists roughly 180,000 clones, 90% to 95% occurring once. V lost 7 bases to trimming and J lost 1 base, with 12 bases between them. This CDR3 spans 14 amino acids. Per the germline V gene, CDR1 is SNHLY and CDR2 is FYNNEI. The V call is TRBV2, the J call TRBJ2-3, with D perhaps given as TRBD1 or TRBD2 (5 bases each). Material: blood. This receptor was identified in a woman aged 55 to 70 in good health. The CDR3 loop is CASTGTHRTDTQYF. The CDR3 DNA follows: TGTGCCAGCACCGGGACCCATCGCACAGATACGCAGTATTTT.